These 14 T cell receptor beta chains were all obtained from the same sample, sequenced in a study of blood T cell repertoires in COVID-19. Profiled with immunoSEQ multiplex PCR; TCRdb holds only in-frame clones, not every one. The table lists tens of thousands of clones, about 87% of them singletons, with approximately 15% in the top ten. Sequencing was performed on peripheral blood. The receptors come from a human donor in a cohort sampled during active COVID-19.

The rearrangement links TRBV28 to TRBJ1-2, with D uncertain. This CDR3 region has 13 residues. The V end was cut by 3 bases, the J end by 4 bases, with 9 bases between. Looked up from germline, CDR1 is MDHEN and CDR2 is SYDVKM. CDR3 loop: CASSLEVFYGYTF. For the CDR3, the DNA is TGTGCCAGCAGTTTGGAGGTTTTCTATGGCTACACCTTC.

The chain uses TRBV5-4 and TRBJ1-6; 11 nucleotides line up with TRBD1. The CDR3 is 15 amino acids. After removal of 10 bases from V and 7 bases from J, the junction contained 10 bases not matched to a gene. Looked up from germline, CDR1 is SGHNT and CDR2 is YYREEE (reference sequence). The CDR3 reads CASTSRDRGNSPLHF. CDR3 DNA sequence: TGTGCCTCCACATCCCGGGACAGGGGGAATTCACCCCTCCACTTT.

The CDR3: CASSISSGGANEQYF. Written as DNA, the CDR3 is TGTGCCAGCAGCATATCTAGCGGGGGGGCAAACGAGCAGTACTTC. The V and J genes are TRBV7-2 and TRBJ2-7, with 12 bases lining up with TRBD2. The CDR3 length is 15 residues. Germline V gene data show CDR1 as SGHTA and CDR2 as FQGNSA. With 5 bases clipped from V and 5 bases from J, the junction kept 7 bases outside the gene matches.

This chain connects TRBV14 to TRBJ2-7, with 12 positions matching TRBD2. Germline V lookup: CDR1 SGHDN, CDR2 FVKESK. V was pared by 1 base and J by 9 bases, with 10 bases of the junction left unmatched. This CDR3 is built from 16 residues. The CDR3 protein is CASSQGAASGRALQYF. CDR3 bases: TGTGCCAGCAGCCAAGGTGCGGCTAGCGGGAGGGCCCTGCAGTACTTC. Supplemented by reference TRBV14 and TRBJ2-7, the full variable domain reads EAGVTQFPSHSVIEKGQTVTLRCDPISGHDNLYWYRRVMGKEIKFLLHFVKESKQDESGMPNNRFLAERTGGTYSTLKVQPAELEDSGVYFCASSQGAASGRALQYFGPGTRLTVT.

This chain uses TRBV9 with TRBJ2-3; D is possibly TRBD1 (5 bases). V gave up 0 bases and J gave up 1 base, with 12 bases separating them. Germline CDR1 SGDLS, CDR2 YYNGEE. The CDR3 extends over 16 amino acids. The CDR3 sequence: CASSVGLRVGTDTQYF. CDR3 in DNA: TGTGCCAGCAGCGTAGGTCTCAGGGTGGGCACAGATACGCAGTATTTT.

The chain joins TRBV19 to TRBJ1-2; tentative D call: TRBD1 (6 bases). Germline loops: CDR1 LNHDA, CDR2 SQIVND (reference sequence). This CDR3 has 13 amino acids. Trimming stripped 7 bases from V and 6 bases from J, with 15 bases between. The chain's CDR3 is CASNDPDSNGYTF. As DNA, the CDR3 is TGTGCCAGTAACGATCCGGACAGCAATGGCTACACCTTC.

V and J are TRBV6-5 and TRBJ1-1; D unclear. The V end was cut by 6 bases, the J end by 3 bases, with 11 bases between. CDR1 and CDR2 (germline): MNHEY, SVGAGI. The CDR3 is made up of 13 amino acids. CDR3 in amino acids: CASRAGDYTEAFF. The CDR3 region has the DNA TGTGCCAGCAGGGCCGGAGATTACACTGAAGCTTTCTTT.

The J gene is TRBJ1-4, the V gene TRBV4-3; TRBD1 is a possible D gene (5 bases). This CDR3 is built from 17 residues. CDR1 and CDR2 from the germline V gene are LGHNA and YSLEER. Trimming removed 1 base at V and 0 bases at J, with 12 bases between. The CDR3, as DNA: TGCGCCAGCAGCCAAGGAGCGGGGGGATCAACTAATGAAAAACTGTTTTTT. Protein sequence: CASSQGAGGSTNEKLFF.

The chain couples TRBV5-5 to TRBJ2-5, with TRBD2 identical over 8 bases. The CDR3 sequence is 13 residues long. Trimming at V came to 4 bases and at J to 5 bases, leaving 4 bases not matched to a gene. Germline assignment: CDR1 SGHKS and CDR2 YYEKEE (reference sequence). CDR3 loop: CASSDSGVETQYF. The CDR3 DNA reads as TGTGCCAGCAGCGATAGCGGGGTTGAGACCCAGTACTTC. The whole variable domain, filled in from reference TRBV5-5 and TRBJ2-5, reads DAGVTQSPTHLIKTRGQQVTLRCSPISGHKSVSWYQQVLGQGPQFIFQYYEKEERGRGNFPDRFSARQFPNYSSELNVNALLLGDSALYLCASSDSGVETQYFGPGTRLLVL.

This chain joins TRBV7-2 and TRBJ1-3, with a tentative D call TRBD1 (6 bases). V lost 5 bases and J 4 bases, leaving 21 bases between the germline ends. CDR1 SGHTA and CDR2 FQGNSA come from the germline V gene. There are 17 residues in the CDR3. CDR3 region: CASSRLGAGVSGNTIYF. The CDR3 bases are TGTGCCAGCAGCAGACTGGGGGCAGGGGTGAGCGGAAACACCATATATTTT.

The chain uses TRBV5-6 and TRBJ1-2; D is perhaps TRBD1 (5 bases). Germline V gene lookup returns CDR1 SGHDT and CDR2 YYEEEE. This CDR3 spans 12 amino acids. Trimming took off 3 bases at V and 8 bases at J, with 11 bases between the two ends. CDR3 nucleotides: TGTGCCAGCAGCTCAGGGTCTCGGGGCTACACCTTC. Translated: CASSSGSRGYTF.

CDR3 coding DNA: TGTGCCTCTTGGACAGGGGGGTACGAGCAGTACTTC. Amino acids: CASWTGGYEQYF. The rearrangement links TRBV30 to TRBJ2-7, with 10 positions matching TRBD1. The CDR3 spans 12 residues. V shed 7 bases, J shed 4 bases, and the junction held 4 bases outside the gene matches. CDR1 GTSNPN and CDR2 SVGIG come from the germline V gene (reference sequence).

This sequence joins TRBV5-1 and TRBJ2-6, with TRBD1 identical over 7 bases. This CDR3 comprises 17 residues. Germline V gene data show CDR1 as SGHRS and CDR2 as YFSETQ. Trimming took 0 bases from V and 0 from J; bases not matched to a gene: 3. As DNA, the CDR3 is TGCGCCAGCAGCTTGGAGGGGGCCGCCTCTGGGGCCAACGTCCTGACTTTC. It specifies CASSLEGAASGANVLTF.

This chain connects TRBV3-1 (or the pseudogene TRBV3-2) to TRBJ1-1; the D gene is possibly TRBD1 (6 bases). Trimming cost V 8 bases and J 4 bases, with 14 bases left between them. Germline CDR1 is LGHDT and CDR2 is YNNKEL (reference sequence). The CDR3 is made up of 13 amino acids. The CDR3 here is CASGGAFPTEAFF. The CDR3 DNA sequence: TGTGCCAGCGGGGGGGCTTTCCCCACTGAAGCTTTCTTT.